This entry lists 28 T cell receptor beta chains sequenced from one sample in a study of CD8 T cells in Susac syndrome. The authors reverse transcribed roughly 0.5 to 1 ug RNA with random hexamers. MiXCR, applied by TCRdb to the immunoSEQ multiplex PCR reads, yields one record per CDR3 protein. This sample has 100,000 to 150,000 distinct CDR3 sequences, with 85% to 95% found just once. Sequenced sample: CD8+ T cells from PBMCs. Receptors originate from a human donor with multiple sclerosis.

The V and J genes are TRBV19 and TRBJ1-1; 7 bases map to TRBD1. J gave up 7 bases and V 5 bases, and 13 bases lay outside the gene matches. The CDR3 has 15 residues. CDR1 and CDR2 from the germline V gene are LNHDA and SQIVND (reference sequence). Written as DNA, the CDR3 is TGTGCCAGTAGTCTCGAGGACAGGATTGGTTATGAAGCTTTCTTT. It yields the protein CASSLEDRIGYEAFF.

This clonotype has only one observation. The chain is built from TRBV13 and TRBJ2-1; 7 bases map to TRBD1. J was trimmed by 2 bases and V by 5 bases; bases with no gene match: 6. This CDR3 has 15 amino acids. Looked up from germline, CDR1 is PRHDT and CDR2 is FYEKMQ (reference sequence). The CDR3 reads CASSQQGQPYNEQFF. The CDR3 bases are TGTGCCAGCAGCCAACAGGGGCAACCCTACAATGAGCAGTTCTTC.

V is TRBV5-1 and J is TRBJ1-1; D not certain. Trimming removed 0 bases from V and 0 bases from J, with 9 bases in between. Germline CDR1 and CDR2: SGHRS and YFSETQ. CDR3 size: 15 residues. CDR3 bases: TGCGCCAGCAGCTTGGCGAGGACGGTGAACACTGAAGCTTTCTTT. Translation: CASSLARTVNTEAFF.

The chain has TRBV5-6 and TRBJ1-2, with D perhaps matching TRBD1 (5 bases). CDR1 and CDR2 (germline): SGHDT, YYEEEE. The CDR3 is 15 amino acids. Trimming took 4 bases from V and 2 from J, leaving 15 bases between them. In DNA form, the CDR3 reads TGTGCCAGCAGCATCACCAAGGGGTCAAACTATGGCTACACCTTC. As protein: CASSITKGSNYGYTF.

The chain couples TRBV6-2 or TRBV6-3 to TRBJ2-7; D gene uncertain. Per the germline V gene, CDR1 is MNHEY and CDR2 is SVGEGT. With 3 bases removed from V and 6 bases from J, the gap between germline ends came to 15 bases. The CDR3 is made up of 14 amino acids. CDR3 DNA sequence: TGTGCCAGCAGTTATATTCTGTTTGAGGCCGAGCAGTACGTC. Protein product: CASSYILFEAEQYV.

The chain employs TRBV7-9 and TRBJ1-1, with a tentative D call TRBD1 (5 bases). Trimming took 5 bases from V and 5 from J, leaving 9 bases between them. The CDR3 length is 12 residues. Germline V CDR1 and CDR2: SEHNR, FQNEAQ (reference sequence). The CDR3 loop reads CASSGDETEAFF. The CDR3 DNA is TGTGCCAGCAGCGGGGACGAGACTGAAGCTTTCTTT.

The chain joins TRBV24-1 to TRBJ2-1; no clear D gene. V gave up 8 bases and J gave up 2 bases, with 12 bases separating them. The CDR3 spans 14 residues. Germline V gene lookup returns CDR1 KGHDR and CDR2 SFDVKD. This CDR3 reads CATIEKTAYNEQFF. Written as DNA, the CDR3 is TGTGCCACCATCGAGAAAACAGCCTACAATGAGCAGTTCTTC.

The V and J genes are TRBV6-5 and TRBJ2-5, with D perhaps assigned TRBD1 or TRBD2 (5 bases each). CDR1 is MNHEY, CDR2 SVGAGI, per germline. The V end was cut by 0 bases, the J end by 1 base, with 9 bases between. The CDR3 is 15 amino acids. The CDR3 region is CASSYSVGVQETQYF. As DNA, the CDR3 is TGTGCCAGCAGTTACTCGGTGGGGGTCCAAGAGACCCAGTACTTC.

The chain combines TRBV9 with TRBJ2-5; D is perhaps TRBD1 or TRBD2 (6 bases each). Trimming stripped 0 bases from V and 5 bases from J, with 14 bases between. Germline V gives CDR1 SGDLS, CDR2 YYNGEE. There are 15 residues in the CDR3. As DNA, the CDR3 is TGTGCCAGCAGCGTAGGAGGGGGAGGCGGGGAGACCCAGTACTTC. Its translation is CASSVGGGGGETQYF.

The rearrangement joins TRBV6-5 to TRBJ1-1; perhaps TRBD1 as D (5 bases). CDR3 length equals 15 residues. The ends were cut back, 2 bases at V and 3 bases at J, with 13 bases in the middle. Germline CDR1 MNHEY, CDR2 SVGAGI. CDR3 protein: CASSYGTPSHTEAFF. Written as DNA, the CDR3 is TGTGCCAGCAGTTACGGGACCCCTTCCCACACTGAAGCTTTCTTT.

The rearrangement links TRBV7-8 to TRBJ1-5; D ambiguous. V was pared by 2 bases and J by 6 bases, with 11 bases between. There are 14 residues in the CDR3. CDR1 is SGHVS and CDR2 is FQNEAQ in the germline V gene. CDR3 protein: CASSLLAYGQPQHF. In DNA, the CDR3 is TGTGCCAGCAGCTTACTCGCTTATGGTCAGCCCCAGCATTTT.

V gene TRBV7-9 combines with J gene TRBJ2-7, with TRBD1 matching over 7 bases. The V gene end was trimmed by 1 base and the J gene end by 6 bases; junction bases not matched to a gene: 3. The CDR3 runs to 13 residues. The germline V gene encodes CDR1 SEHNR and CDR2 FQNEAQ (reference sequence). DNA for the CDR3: TGTGCCAGCAGCTTAGACAGGGGTACCGAGCAGTACTTC. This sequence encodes CASSLDRGTEQYF.

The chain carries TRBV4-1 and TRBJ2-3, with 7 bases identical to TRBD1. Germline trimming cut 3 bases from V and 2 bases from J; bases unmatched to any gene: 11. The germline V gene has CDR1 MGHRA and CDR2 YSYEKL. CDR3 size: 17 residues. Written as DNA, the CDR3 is TGCGCCAGCAGCCAGTGGAGAAACAGGGGAGACACAGATACGCAGTATTTT. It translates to CASSQWRNRGDTDTQYF.

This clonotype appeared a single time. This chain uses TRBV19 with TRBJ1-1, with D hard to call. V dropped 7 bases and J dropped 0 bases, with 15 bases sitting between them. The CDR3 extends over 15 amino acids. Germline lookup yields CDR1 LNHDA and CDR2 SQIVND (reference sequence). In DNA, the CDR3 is TGTGCCAGTACTGAAAGAGGGCACCTGAACACTGAAGCTTTCTTT. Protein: CASTERGHLNTEAFF.

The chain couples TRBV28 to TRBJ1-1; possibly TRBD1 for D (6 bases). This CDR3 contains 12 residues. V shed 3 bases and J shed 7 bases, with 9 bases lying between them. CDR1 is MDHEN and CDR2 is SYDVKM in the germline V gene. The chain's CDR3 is CASSFGGGEAFF. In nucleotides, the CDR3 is TGTGCCAGCAGTTTTGGGGGCGGTGAAGCTTTCTTT.

CDR3 sequence reads: CAGGTGTSEQYF. CDR3 in DNA: TGTGCCGGCGGGACAGGGACGTCCGAGCAGTACTTC. The chain couples TRBV7-9 to TRBJ2-7; TRBD1 matches 9 bases. The ends lost 11 bases at V and 6 bases at J; junction bases unmatched: 8. Germline lookup yields CDR1 SEHNR and CDR2 FQNEAQ (reference sequence). The CDR3 is made up of 12 amino acids.

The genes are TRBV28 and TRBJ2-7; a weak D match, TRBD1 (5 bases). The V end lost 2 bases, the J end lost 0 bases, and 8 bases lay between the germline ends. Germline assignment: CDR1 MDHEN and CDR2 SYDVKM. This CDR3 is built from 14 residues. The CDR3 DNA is TGTGCCAGCAGTTTACAAGGGGACTCCTACGAGCAGTACTTC. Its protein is CASSLQGDSYEQYF.

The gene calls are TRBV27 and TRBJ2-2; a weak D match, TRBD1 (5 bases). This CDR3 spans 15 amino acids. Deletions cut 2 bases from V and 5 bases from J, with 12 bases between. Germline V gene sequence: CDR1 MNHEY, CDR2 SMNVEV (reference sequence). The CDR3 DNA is TGTGCCAGCAGTTTAACGGCAGGGCTAACCGGGGAGCTGTTTTTT. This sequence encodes CASSLTAGLTGELFF.

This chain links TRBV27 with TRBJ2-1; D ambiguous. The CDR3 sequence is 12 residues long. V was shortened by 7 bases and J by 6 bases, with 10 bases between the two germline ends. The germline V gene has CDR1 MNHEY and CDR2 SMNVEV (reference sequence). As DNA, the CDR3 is TGTGCCAGCACCACGTCGGGCAATGAGCAGTTCTTC. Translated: CASTTSGNEQFF.

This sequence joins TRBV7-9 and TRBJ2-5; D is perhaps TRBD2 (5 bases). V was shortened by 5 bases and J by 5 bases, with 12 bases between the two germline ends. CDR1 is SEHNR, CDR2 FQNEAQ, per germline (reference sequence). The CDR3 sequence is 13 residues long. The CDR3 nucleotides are TGTGCCAGCAGCACTGGACTTTTGGAGACCCAGTACTTC. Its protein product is CASSTGLLETQYF.

CDR3 sequence reads: CASSFTKQVTGELFF. DNA of the CDR3: TGTGCCAGCAGTTTTACAAAGCAGGTTACCGGGGAGCTGTTTTTT. The genes are TRBV28 and TRBJ2-2; D call uncertain. The CDR3 loop spans 15 amino acids. Germline V CDR1 and CDR2: MDHEN, SYDVKM. The V and J ends lost 3 bases and 5 bases respectively, with 13 bases between them.

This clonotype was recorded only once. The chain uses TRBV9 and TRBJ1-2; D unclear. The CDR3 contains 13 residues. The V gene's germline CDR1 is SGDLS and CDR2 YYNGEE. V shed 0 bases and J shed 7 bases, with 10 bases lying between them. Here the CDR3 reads CASSVATEGGYTF. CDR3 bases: TGTGCCAGCAGCGTAGCTACTGAGGGTGGCTACACCTTC.

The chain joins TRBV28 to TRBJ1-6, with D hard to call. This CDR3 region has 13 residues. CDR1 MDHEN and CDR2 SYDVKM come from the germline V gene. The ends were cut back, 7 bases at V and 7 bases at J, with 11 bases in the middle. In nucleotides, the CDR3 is TGTGCCAGCAAGCCTGAGGGAAATTCACCCCTCCACTTT. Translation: CASKPEGNSPLHF.

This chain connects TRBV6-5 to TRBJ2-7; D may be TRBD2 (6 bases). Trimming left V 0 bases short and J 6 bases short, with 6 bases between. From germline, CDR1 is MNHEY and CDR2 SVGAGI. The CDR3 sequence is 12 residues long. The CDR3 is CASSYSEGEQYF. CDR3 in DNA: TGTGCCAGCAGTTACTCGGAGGGCGAGCAGTACTTC.

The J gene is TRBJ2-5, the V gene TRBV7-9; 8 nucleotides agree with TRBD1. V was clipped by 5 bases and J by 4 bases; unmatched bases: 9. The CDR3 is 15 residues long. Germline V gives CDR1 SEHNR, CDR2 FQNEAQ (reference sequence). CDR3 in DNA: TGTGCCAGCAGCCCCCCGTCAGGGGGCGTAGAGACCCAGTACTTC. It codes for CASSPPSGGVETQYF.

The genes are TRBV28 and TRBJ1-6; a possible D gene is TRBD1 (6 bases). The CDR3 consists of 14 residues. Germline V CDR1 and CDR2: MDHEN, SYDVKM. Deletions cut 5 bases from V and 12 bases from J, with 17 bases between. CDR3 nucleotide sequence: TGTGCCAGCAGTCGCCTGGACAGAGGATTACCCCTCCACTTT. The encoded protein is CASSRLDRGLPLHF.

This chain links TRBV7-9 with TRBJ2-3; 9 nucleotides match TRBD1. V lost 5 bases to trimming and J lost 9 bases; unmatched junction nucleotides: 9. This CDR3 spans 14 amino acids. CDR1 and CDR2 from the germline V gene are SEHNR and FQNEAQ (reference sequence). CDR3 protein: CASSPGDRARTQYF. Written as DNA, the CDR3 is TGTGCCAGCAGCCCCGGGGACAGGGCTAGGACGCAGTATTTT.

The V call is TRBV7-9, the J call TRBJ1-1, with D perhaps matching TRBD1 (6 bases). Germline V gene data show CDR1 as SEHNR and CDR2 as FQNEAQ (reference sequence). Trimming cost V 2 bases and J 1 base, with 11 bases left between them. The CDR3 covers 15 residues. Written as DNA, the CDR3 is TGTGCCAGCAGCTTATTGGGGGGCCAGAACACTGAAGCTTTCTTT. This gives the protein CASSLLGGQNTEAFF.